The clone carrying this TCR beta chain has only a few counts. Its target is not known. Arm-PCR of CDR3 regions and iRepertoire HTBI primers were the basis on which TCR beta libraries were built. One entry per CDR3 protein, called by TCRdb with MiXCR from the multiplex PCR reads. Altogether about 430,000 distinct CDR3 sequences are present, about 15% being singletons, with the ten largest covering over 7%. Time point here: newly diagnosed GD, antithyroid drugs for less than 3 months. Isolated PBMC RNA provided the starting material for the TCR library. The data were obtained in a study of regulatory T cells in long-lasting Graves disease. As for the study in general: Duration of antithyroid drug therapy among newly diagnosed Graves' patients was under 3 months. Study conclusions and caveats: Persistent disease was characterized by preferential usage of TRBV28, TRBJ1-2 and TRBJ2-5.

This CDR3 is 13 amino acids long. Germline V gene data show CDR1 as SQVTM and CDR2 as ANQGSEA. Trimming took off 4 bases at V and 2 bases at J, with 11 bases between the two ends. The sample was also reused in another study, on T cells in Graves' hyperthyroidism and ophthalmopathy. That publication notes: Exclusions: uncontrolled infection, other autoimmune disease, pregnancy, lactation. For ophthalmopathy, model prediction preceded onset by a median roughly 6.5 months.

The specimen was peripheral blood mononuclear cells (PBMCs), collected at new diagnosis, from a patient treated with antithyroid drugs. This chain connects TRBV29-1 to TRBJ1-2, with TRBD1 as a possible D gene (5 bases). The sequence derives from a woman between 40 and 55 years old with Graves disease. CDR3 sequence (DNA): TGCAGCGTTGCGTTGACAGCCAACTATGGCTACACCTTC. It is translated as CSVALTANYGYTF.